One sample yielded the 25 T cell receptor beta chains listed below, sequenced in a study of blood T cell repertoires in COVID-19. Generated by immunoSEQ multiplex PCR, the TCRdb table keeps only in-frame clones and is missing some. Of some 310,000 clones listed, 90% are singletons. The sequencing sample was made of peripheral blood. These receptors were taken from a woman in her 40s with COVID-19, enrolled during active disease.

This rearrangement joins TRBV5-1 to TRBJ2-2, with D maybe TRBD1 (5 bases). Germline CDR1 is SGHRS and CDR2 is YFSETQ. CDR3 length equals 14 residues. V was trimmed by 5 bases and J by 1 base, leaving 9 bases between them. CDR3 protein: CASSFDRNTGELFF. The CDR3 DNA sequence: TGCGCCAGCAGTTTCGACAGGAACACCGGGGAGCTGTTTTTT.

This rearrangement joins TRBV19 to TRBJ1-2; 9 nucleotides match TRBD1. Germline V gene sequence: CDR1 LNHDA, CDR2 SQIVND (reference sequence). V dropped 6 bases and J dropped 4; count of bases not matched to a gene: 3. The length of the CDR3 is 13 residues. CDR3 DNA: TGTGCCAGTAGGGGACAGGGTGGCTATGGCTACACCTTC. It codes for CASRGQGGYGYTF.

CDR3 DNA sequence: TGTGCCAGCAGTAGGAGTGGCGAGCAGTACTTC. This sequence encodes CASSRSGEQYF. The rearrangement links TRBV6-5 to TRBJ2-7; D is unresolved. V shed 5 bases and J shed 6 bases, with 8 bases lying between them. Germline V gene lookup returns CDR1 MNHEY and CDR2 SVGAGI. CDR3 size: 11 residues.

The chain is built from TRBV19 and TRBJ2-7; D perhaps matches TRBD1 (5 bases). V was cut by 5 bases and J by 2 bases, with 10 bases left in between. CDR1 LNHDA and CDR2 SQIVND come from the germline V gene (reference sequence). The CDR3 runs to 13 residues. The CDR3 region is CASSPDSTYEQYF. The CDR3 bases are TGTGCCAGTAGTCCCGACAGTACCTACGAGCAGTACTTC.

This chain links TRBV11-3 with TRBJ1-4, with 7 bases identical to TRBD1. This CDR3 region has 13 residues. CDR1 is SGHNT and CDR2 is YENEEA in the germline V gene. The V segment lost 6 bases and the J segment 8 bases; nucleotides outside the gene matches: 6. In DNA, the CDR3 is TGTGCCAGCAGAACAGGGGATGGGGAAAAACTGTTTTTT. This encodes CASRTGDGEKLFF.

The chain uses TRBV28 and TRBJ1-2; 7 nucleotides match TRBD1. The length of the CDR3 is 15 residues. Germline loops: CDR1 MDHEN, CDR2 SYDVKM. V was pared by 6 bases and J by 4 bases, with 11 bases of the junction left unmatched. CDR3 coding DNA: TGTGCCAGCAGATTTCTAAAGACAGGGCGCTATGGCTACACCTTC. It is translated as CASRFLKTGRYGYTF.

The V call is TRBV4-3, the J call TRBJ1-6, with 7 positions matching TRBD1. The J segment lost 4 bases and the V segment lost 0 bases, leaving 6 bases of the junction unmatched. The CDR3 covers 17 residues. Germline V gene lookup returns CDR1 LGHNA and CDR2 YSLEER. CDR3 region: CASSQDSDRPYNSPLHF. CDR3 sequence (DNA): TGCGCCAGCAGCCAAGATTCGGACAGGCCTTATAATTCACCCCTCCACTTT.

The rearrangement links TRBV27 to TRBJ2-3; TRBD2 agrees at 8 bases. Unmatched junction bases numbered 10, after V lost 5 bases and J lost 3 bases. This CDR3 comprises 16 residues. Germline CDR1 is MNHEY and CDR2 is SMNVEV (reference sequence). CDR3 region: CASSHPSGSITDTQYF. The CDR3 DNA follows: TGTGCCAGCAGTCATCCCAGCGGGAGTATAACAGATACGCAGTATTTT.

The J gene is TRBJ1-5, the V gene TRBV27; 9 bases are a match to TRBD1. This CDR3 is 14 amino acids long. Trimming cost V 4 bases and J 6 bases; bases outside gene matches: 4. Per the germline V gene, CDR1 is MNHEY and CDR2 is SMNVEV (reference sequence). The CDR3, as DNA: TGTGCCAGCAGTTCTACAGGGGGCGGTCAGCCCCAGCATTTT. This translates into CASSSTGGGQPQHF.

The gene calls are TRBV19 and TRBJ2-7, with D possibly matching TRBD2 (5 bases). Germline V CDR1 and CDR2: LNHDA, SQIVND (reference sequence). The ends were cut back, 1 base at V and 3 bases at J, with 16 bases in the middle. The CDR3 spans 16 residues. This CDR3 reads CASSIVGGQANYEQYF. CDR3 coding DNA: TGTGCCAGTAGTATAGTCGGCGGGCAGGCGAACTACGAGCAGTACTTC.

The CDR3 here is CASSIGTGFSVSGNTIYF. Written as DNA, the CDR3 is TGTGCCAGTAGTATCGGGACAGGGTTTAGCGTCTCTGGAAACACCATATATTTT. This chain uses TRBV19 with TRBJ1-3, with 9 nucleotides matching TRBD1. Trimming cost V 3 bases and J 0 bases; bases outside gene matches: 9. Germline assignment: CDR1 LNHDA and CDR2 SQIVND (reference sequence). This CDR3 spans 18 amino acids.

The CDR3 loop reads CASSEAIPFEELRWSYTF. The DNA of the CDR3 is TGTGCCAGCAGTGAAGCCATCCCTTTCGAGGAGCTAAGGTGGAGCTACACCTTC. V gene TRBV2 combines with J gene TRBJ1-2; D unresolved. V lost 0 bases to trimming and J lost 9 bases, with 26 bases between them. CDR3 length equals 18 residues. The germline gives CDR1 SNHLY, CDR2 FYNNEI.

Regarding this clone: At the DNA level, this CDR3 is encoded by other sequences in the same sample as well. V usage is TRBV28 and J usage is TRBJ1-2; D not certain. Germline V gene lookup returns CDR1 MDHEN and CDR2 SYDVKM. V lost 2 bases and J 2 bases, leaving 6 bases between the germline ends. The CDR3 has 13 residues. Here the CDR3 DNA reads TGTGCCAGCAGTTTACCACGGAACTATGGCTACACCTTC. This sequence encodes CASSLPRNYGYTF.

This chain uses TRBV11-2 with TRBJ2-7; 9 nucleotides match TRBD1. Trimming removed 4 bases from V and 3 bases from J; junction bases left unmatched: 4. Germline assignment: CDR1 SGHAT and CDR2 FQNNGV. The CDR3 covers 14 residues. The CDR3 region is CASSSNRGHYEQYF. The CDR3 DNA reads TGTGCCAGCAGCTCCAACAGGGGGCACTACGAGCAGTACTTC.

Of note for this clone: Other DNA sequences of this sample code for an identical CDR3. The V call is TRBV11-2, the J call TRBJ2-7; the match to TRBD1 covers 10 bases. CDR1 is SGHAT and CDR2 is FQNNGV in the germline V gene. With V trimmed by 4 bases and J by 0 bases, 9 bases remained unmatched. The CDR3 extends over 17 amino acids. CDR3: CASSSGTGATFSYEQYF. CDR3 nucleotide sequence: TGTGCCAGCAGCTCAGGGACAGGGGCGACTTTCTCCTACGAGCAGTACTTC.

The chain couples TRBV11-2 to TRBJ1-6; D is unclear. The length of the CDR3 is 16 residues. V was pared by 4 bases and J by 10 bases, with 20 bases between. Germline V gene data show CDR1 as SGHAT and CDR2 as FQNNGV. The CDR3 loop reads CASSSPGMVRGSPLHF. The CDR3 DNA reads TGTGCCAGCAGCTCACCTGGTATGGTCCGCGGCTCACCCCTCCACTTT.

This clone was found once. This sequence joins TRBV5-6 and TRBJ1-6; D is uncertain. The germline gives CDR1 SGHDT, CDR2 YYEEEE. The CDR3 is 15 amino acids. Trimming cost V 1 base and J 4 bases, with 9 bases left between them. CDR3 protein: CASSLPGSYNSPLHF. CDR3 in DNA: TGTGCCAGCAGCTTGCCGGGGAGTTATAATTCACCCCTCCACTTT.

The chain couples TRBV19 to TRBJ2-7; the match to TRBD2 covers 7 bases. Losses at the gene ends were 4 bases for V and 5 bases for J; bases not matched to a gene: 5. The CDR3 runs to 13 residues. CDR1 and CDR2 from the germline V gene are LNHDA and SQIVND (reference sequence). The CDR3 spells CASSTGTINEQYF. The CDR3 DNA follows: TGTGCCAGTAGTACCGGGACTATCAACGAGCAGTACTTC.

CDR3 bases: TGTGCCAGCTCACCTAGCCGGGGAACTAATGAAAAACTGTTTTTT. Its translation: CASSPSRGTNEKLFF. The chain links TRBV18 to TRBJ1-4; D call uncertain. The CDR3 loop spans 15 amino acids. CDR1 is KGHSH, CDR2 LQKENI, per germline. Trimming shortened V by 3 bases and J by 1 base, and 9 bases separated the two germline ends. Variable domain in full (rest from reference TRBV18 and TRBJ1-4): NAGVMQNPRHLVRRRGQEARLRCSPMKGHSHVYWYRQLPEEGLKFMVYLQKENIIDESGMPKERFSAEFPKEGPSILRIQQVVRGDSAAYFCASSPSRGTNEKLFFGSGTQLSVL.

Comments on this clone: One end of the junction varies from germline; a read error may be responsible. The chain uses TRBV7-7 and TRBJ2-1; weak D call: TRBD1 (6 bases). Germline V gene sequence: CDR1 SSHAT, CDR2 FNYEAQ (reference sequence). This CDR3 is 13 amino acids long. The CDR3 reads CASSLGQNYEQFF. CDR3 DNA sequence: TGTGCTAGCAGCCTAGGACAGAATTATGAGCAGTTCTTC. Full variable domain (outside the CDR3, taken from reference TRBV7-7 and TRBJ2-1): GAGVSQSPRYKVTKRGQDVTLRCDPISSHATLYWYQQALGQGPEFLTYFNYEAQPDKSGLPSDRFSAERPEGSISTLTIQRTEQRDSAMYRCASSLGQNYEQFFGPGTRLTVL.

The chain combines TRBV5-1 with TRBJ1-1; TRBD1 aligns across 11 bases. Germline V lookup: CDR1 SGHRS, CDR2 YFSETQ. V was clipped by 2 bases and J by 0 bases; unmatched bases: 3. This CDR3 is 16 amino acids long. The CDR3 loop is CASSLGTGGMNTEAFF. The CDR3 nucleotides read TGCGCCAGCAGCTTAGGGACAGGGGGTATGAACACTGAAGCTTTCTTT. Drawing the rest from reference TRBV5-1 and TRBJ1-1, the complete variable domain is KAGVTQTPRYLIKTRGQQVTLSCSPISGHRSVSWYQQTPGQGLQFLFEYFSETQRNKGNFPGRFSGRQFSNSRSEMNVSTLELGDSALYLCASSLGTGGMNTEAFFGQGTRLTVV.

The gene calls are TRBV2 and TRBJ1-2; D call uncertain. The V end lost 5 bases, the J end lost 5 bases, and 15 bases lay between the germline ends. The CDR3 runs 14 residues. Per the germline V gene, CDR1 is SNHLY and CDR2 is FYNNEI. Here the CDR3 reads CASSNLPTTYGYTF. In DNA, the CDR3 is TGTGCCAGCAGTAACCTACCTACCACTTATGGCTACACCTTC.

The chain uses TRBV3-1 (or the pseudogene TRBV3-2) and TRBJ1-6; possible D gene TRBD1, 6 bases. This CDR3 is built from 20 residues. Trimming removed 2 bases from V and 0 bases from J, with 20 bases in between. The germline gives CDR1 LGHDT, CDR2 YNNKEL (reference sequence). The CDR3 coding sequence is TGTGCCAGCAGCCAAACCATGACACTCCAGGGGAGCTCCTATAATTCACCCCTCCACTTT. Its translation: CASSQTMTLQGSSYNSPLHF.

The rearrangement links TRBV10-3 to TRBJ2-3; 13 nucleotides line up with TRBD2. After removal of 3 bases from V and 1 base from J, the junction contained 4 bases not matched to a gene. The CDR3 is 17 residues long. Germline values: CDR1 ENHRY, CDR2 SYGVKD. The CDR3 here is CAISELAGGPGTDTQYF. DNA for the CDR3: TGTGCCATCAGTGAACTAGCGGGAGGGCCGGGCACAGATACGCAGTATTTT.

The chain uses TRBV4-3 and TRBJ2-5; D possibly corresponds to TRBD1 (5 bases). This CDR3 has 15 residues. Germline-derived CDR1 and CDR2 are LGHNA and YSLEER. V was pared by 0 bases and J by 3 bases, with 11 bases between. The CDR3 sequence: CASSQDVTGKETQYF. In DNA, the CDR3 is TGCGCCAGCAGCCAAGATGTCACAGGCAAAGAGACCCAGTACTTC.